What follows are 6 T cell receptor beta chains derived from one specimen sequenced in a study of graft-versus-host responses after intestinal transplantation. Their recognized antigens are unknown. Sequencing used immunoSEQ multiplex PCR; TCRdb keeps in-frame clones, though not all of them. The sample carries 130,000 to 150,000 clones, 80% to 95% recorded once. This specimen consisted of unstimulated CD4+ T cells sorted from spleen or lymph node cells, obtained before intestinal transplant. Receptors were obtained from a human donor who received an intestinal transplant.

V is TRBV12-5 and J is TRBJ1-1; perhaps TRBD1 as D (5 bases). The V end lost 6 bases, the J end lost 6 bases, and 14 bases lay between the germline ends. The CDR3 is 13 amino acids. Germline CDR1 and CDR2: LGHNT and FRNRAP. The CDR3 sequence is CASGHSGPAEAFF. The CDR3 coding sequence is TGTGCTAGTGGCCACTCGGGGCCTGCTGAAGCTTTCTTT.

This chain's CDR3 is CASSAPAGEPNEQFF. The CDR3 coding sequence is TGTGCCAGCAGCGCGCCAGCGGGGGAACCCAATGAGCAGTTCTTC. The chain couples TRBV9 to TRBJ2-1; 8 bases line up with TRBD2. The trim removed 3 bases at V and 6 bases at J, leaving 8 bases unmatched. Germline CDR1 and CDR2: SGDLS and YYNGEE. This CDR3 is built from 15 residues.

The rearrangement links TRBV27 to TRBJ1-4, with 7 bases fitting TRBD1. The CDR3 has 14 residues. Germline values: CDR1 MNHEY, CDR2 SMNVEV (reference sequence). Unmatched junction bases numbered 8, after V lost 5 bases and J lost 8 bases. The CDR3 nucleotides are TGTGCCAGCAGTCTGACAGGGTATAACGAAAAACTGTTTTTT. Amino acid sequence: CASSLTGYNEKLFF. Combining the CDR3 with reference TRBV27 and TRBJ1-4 gives the whole variable domain EAQVTQNPRYLITVTGKKLTVTCSQNMNHEYMSWYRQDPGLGLRQIYYSMNVEVTDKGDVPEGYKVSRKEKRNFPLILESPSPNQTSLYFCASSLTGYNEKLFFGSGTQLSVL.

The J gene is TRBJ2-1, the V gene TRBV4-1, with 13 bases lining up with TRBD2. V lost 7 bases to trimming and J lost 8 bases; unmatched junction nucleotides: 5. The length of the CDR3 is 14 residues. The germline gives CDR1 MGHRA, CDR2 YSYEKL. CDR3 sequence reads: CASKTSGRIDEQFF. For the CDR3, the DNA is TGCGCCAGCAAGACTAGCGGGAGGATAGATGAGCAGTTCTTC.

The rearrangement links TRBV5-1 to TRBJ2-7; D is uncertain. V was clipped by 5 bases and J by 0 bases, with 15 bases between them. This CDR3 contains 15 residues. Germline V gene lookup returns CDR1 SGHRS and CDR2 YFSETQ. In nucleotides, the CDR3 is TGCGCCAGCAGTTCCCAGGCTTCTAGCTCCTACGAGCAGTACTTC. Translation gives CASSSQASSSYEQYF.

In DNA form, the CDR3 reads TGTGCCAGCAGTATCTCCCCGGGACTAGTGGGGGAGCAGTACTTC. Amino acids: CASSISPGLVGEQYF. The chain has TRBV27 and TRBJ2-7; TRBD2 aligns across 8 bases. J gave up 7 bases and V 5 bases, and 13 bases lay outside the gene matches. This CDR3 spans 15 amino acids. Germline V CDR1 and CDR2: MNHEY, SMNVEV (reference sequence).